What follows are 26 T cell receptor beta chains derived from one specimen sequenced in a study of blood T cell repertoires in COVID-19. The assay was immunoSEQ multiplex PCR, and TCRdb's table has in-frame clones only and misses some. This table holds 160,000 or so clones, 87% found once. The sequencing input was PBMCs or T cells enriched from blood (not recorded which). The receptors here all came from a human donor with acute COVID-19. The donor label of this sample is uncertain.

The rearrangement joins TRBV6-5 to TRBJ2-7; 9 nucleotides agree with TRBD1. The germline gives CDR1 MNHEY, CDR2 SVGAGI. The CDR3 spans 14 residues. V trimming: 5 bases; J trimming: 2 bases; junction bases outside the gene matches: 4. CDR3 amino acids: CASSRTGVPYEQYF. The CDR3 DNA reads as TGTGCCAGCAGTCGGACAGGGGTTCCCTACGAGCAGTACTTC.

This chain connects TRBV6-5 to TRBJ1-5, with a weak D call TRBD1 (5 bases). Per the germline V gene, CDR1 is MNHEY and CDR2 is SVGAGI. V lost 2 bases to trimming and J lost 4 bases, with 6 bases between them. This CDR3 is built from 13 residues. The chain's CDR3 is CASSYGGNQPQHF. In nucleotides, the CDR3 is TGTGCCAGCAGTTACGGGGGGAATCAGCCCCAGCATTTT.

J is TRBJ2-7 and V is TRBV21-1; the D call TRBD2 from the table was never checked on the DNA. TRBV21-1 is designated a pseudogene. This CDR3 is 17 amino acids long. The CDR3 DNA reads as TGTGCCAGCAGCAAAGTCCTCGCGGGGCCTAACTCCTACGAGCAGTACTTC. This codes for CASSKVLAGPNSYEQYF.

This chain connects TRBV5-1 to TRBJ2-7, with 7 nucleotides matching TRBD1. V shed 1 base, J shed 3 bases, and the junction held 7 bases outside the gene matches. The CDR3 runs 15 residues. CDR1 is SGHRS and CDR2 is YFSETQ in the germline V gene. The CDR3 bases are TGCGCCAGCAGCTTGCGTAGTACAGGGGACTACGAGCAGTACTTC. Protein: CASSLRSTGDYEQYF.

V is TRBV19 and J is TRBJ2-7, with D possibly matching TRBD1 (5 bases). V was clipped by 3 bases and J by 5 bases, with 11 bases between them. CDR3 length: 13 residues. Germline V gene lookup returns CDR1 LNHDA and CDR2 SQIVND (reference sequence). CDR3 nucleotide sequence: TGTGCCAGTAGTATTCCTGGGGCCCACGAGCAGTACTTC. This gives the protein CASSIPGAHEQYF.

This clone appeared once. This chain uses TRBV4-1 with TRBJ2-1, with a tentative D call TRBD2 (6 bases). This CDR3 has 16 amino acids. CDR1 and CDR2 (germline): MGHRA, YSYEKL. V was cut by 1 base and J by 3 bases, with 13 bases left in between. CDR3 in amino acids: CASSQGVLARYNEQFF. The DNA of the CDR3 is TGCGCCAGCAGCCAAGGAGTACTAGCTCGCTACAATGAGCAGTTCTTC.

The chain uses TRBV30 and TRBJ1-2, with TRBD1 matching over 9 bases. Germline CDR1 reads GTSNPN; CDR2 reads SVGIG (reference sequence). With 3 bases clipped from V and 6 bases from J, the junction kept 5 bases outside the gene matches. This CDR3 is 13 amino acids long. CDR3 nucleotide sequence: TGTGCCTGGAGCACGGGACAGGGACATGGCTACACCTTC. This encodes CAWSTGQGHGYTF.

The gene calls are TRBV5-1 and TRBJ2-7, with TRBD2 matching over 9 bases. V shed 2 bases, J shed 6 bases, and the junction held 6 bases outside the gene matches. Per the germline V gene, CDR1 is SGHRS and CDR2 is YFSETQ. The CDR3 is 14 amino acids. CDR3 region: CASSFVAGAGEQYF. The CDR3 nucleotides are TGCGCCAGCAGCTTTGTAGCGGGGGCGGGCGAGCAGTACTTC.

V usage is TRBV5-1 and J usage is TRBJ2-5, with TRBD1 matching 7 bases. J gave up 2 bases and V 0 bases, and 4 bases lay outside the gene matches. This CDR3 has 15 amino acids. The germline CDR1 and CDR2 sequences are SGHRS and YFSETQ. CDR3 protein: CASSLGRDRQETQYF. CDR3 coding DNA: TGCGCCAGCAGCTTGGGCCGGGACAGACAAGAGACCCAGTACTTC.

The gene calls are TRBV9 and TRBJ2-2, with 10 bases that match TRBD2. V dropped 3 bases and J dropped 4; count of bases not matched to a gene: 6. The CDR3 spans 16 residues. Germline CDR1 SGDLS, CDR2 YYNGEE. The CDR3 DNA reads TGTGCCAGCAGCGAGCGAAGCGGGGGGGCCACCGGGGAGCTGTTTTTT. Protein sequence: CASSERSGGATGELFF.

The chain recombines TRBV6-5 with TRBJ2-7, with TRBD1 identical over 10 bases. The CDR3 loop spans 14 amino acids. From germline, CDR1 is MNHEY and CDR2 SVGAGI. V lost 7 bases and J lost 6; bases outside the gene matches: 9. The CDR3 DNA sequence: TGTGCCAGCATCAGGACAGGGGGGGGCTCCGAGCAGTACTTC. This gives the protein CASIRTGGGSEQYF.

J is TRBJ1-1 and V is TRBV2, with 7 bases lining up with TRBD1. The CDR3 spans 17 residues. With V trimmed by 8 bases and J by 1 base, 16 bases remained unmatched. CDR1 SNHLY and CDR2 FYNNEI come from the germline V gene. The CDR3 is CASARYWTGVANTEAFF. Written as DNA, the CDR3 is TGTGCCAGCGCACGATATTGGACAGGAGTAGCGAACACTGAAGCTTTCTTT. Together with reference TRBV2 and TRBJ1-1, the CDR3 gives the full variable domain: EPEVTQTPSHQVTQMGQEVILRCVPISNHLYFYWYRQILGQKVEFLVSFYNNEISEKSEIFDDQFSVERPDGSNFTLKIRSTKLEDSAMYFCASARYWTGVANTEAFFGQGTRLTVV.

This clone was seen a single time. V usage is TRBV27 and J usage is TRBJ2-3, with D possibly matching TRBD2 (5 bases). Germline lookup yields CDR1 MNHEY and CDR2 SMNVEV (reference sequence). V dropped 4 bases and J dropped 4 bases, with 9 bases sitting between them. The CDR3 loop spans 13 amino acids. CDR3 sequence reads: CASSSTRPDTQYF. The DNA for the CDR3 is TGTGCCAGCAGTTCCACTAGACCAGATACGCAGTATTTT.

The V gene is TRBV13, the J gene TRBJ1-1; D is perhaps TRBD1 (5 bases). Trimming cost V 4 bases and J 4 bases, with 19 bases left between them. Germline values: CDR1 PRHDT, CDR2 FYEKMQ (reference sequence). The length of the CDR3 is 16 residues. In DNA, the CDR3 is TGTGCCAGCAGCTCCCTTGGAGGGGTAGGCTCCACTGAAGCTTTCTTT. This codes for CASSSLGGVGSTEAFF.

This chain links TRBV11-1 with TRBJ2-3, with 11 bases that match TRBD2. Germline CDR1 reads SGHAT; CDR2 reads FQDESV (reference sequence). Trimming took 5 bases from V and 4 from J; bases not matched to a gene: 5. CDR3 length: 15 amino acids. The CDR3 spells CASSLSSGGPDTQYF. In DNA, the CDR3 is TGTGCCAGCAGCCTATCTAGCGGGGGGCCAGATACGCAGTATTTT.

V and J are TRBV6-5 and TRBJ1-1; no reliable D call. V shed 6 bases and J shed 3 bases, with 11 bases lying between them. CDR1 is MNHEY and CDR2 is SVGAGI in the germline V gene. This CDR3 region has 13 residues. The CDR3 loop reads CASRVSSHTEAFF. CDR3 DNA sequence: TGTGCCAGCAGGGTTAGCAGCCACACTGAAGCTTTCTTT.

In DNA form, the CDR3 reads TGTGCCAGCAGCCCACGTGGAGGGCTGAACACTGAAGCTTTCTTT. It codes for CASSPRGGLNTEAFF. This chain joins TRBV11-2 and TRBJ1-1; D gene uncertain. There are 15 residues in the CDR3. The germline V gene encodes CDR1 SGHAT and CDR2 FQNNGV. Trimming removed 5 bases at V and 0 bases at J, with 13 bases between.

This clone appeared a few times. V gene TRBV23-1 combines with J gene TRBJ1-5; TRBD1 matches 7 bases. TRBV23-1 is an ORF, and what it does is uncertain. Trimming removed 0 bases from V and 0 bases from J; junction bases left unmatched: 20. This CDR3 comprises 22 residues. The CDR3 DNA is TGCGCCAGCAGTCAATCGATCGTCGATAGGACAGGAGTGCTTTATAGCAATCAGCCCCAGCATTTT. Amino acids: CASSQSIVDRTGVLYSNQPQHF.

This rearrangement joins TRBV9 to TRBJ2-3, with a tentative D call TRBD1 (5 bases). The V gene lost 0 bases and the J gene lost 2 bases, with 16 bases spanning the gap. CDR1 is SGDLS and CDR2 is YYNGEE in the germline V gene. The CDR3 is made up of 17 amino acids. CDR3 nucleotides: TGTGCCAGCAGCGTAGGGGGCAGGGCTTATTCCACAGATACGCAGTATTTT. Protein: CASSVGGRAYSTDTQYF.

The rearrangement uses TRBV4-2 and TRBJ1-2; 7 bases fit TRBD1. The trim removed 5 bases at V and 7 bases at J, leaving 10 bases unmatched. CDR1 and CDR2 (germline): LGHNA, YNFKEQ. The CDR3 runs 14 residues. The CDR3 DNA sequence: TGTGCCAGCAGCTCGACAGGGAGTTTCGGTGGCTACACCTTC. This codes for CASSSTGSFGGYTF.

The chain has TRBV5-1 and TRBJ1-3; the D gene is possibly TRBD1 (5 bases). The CDR3 extends over 13 amino acids. Per the germline V gene, CDR1 is SGHRS and CDR2 is YFSETQ. V was cut by 4 bases and J by 4 bases, with 9 bases left in between. The CDR3: CASSHQGGNTIYF. In DNA, the CDR3 is TGCGCCAGCAGCCATCAGGGAGGAAACACCATATATTTT.

The chain employs TRBV27 and TRBJ1-2; D is undetermined. V lost 2 bases, J lost 4 bases, and 14 bases lay in between. This CDR3 contains 15 residues. CDR1 and CDR2 (germline): MNHEY, SMNVEV (reference sequence). CDR3 sequence: CASSLAGLGSYGYTF. CDR3 DNA: TGTGCCAGCAGTTTAGCGGGGTTAGGATCCTATGGCTACACCTTC.

The V and J genes are TRBV18 and TRBJ2-4; D is undetermined. This CDR3 region has 17 residues. Germline V CDR1 and CDR2: KGHSH, LQKENI. The V and J ends lost 4 bases and 1 base respectively, with 17 bases between them. Written as DNA, the CDR3 is TGTGCCAGCTCACTACTGGGCTTTGGAACTGCCAAAAACATTCAGTACTTC. The encoded protein is CASSLLGFGTAKNIQYF.

The genes are TRBV7-2 and TRBJ2-1, with 8 bases fitting TRBD2. This CDR3 is 17 amino acids long. Germline V gives CDR1 SGHTA, CDR2 FQGNSA. The trim removed 5 bases at V and 10 bases at J, leaving 19 bases unmatched. CDR3 residues: CASSAYSGILLGGEQFF. The CDR3 nucleotides are TGTGCCAGCAGCGCATATAGCGGGATACTCCTGGGGGGCGAGCAGTTCTTC.

This sequence joins TRBV9 and TRBJ2-3; 8 bases align to TRBD2. This CDR3 comprises 17 residues. The junction had 12 bases not matched to a gene; V was cut back by 4 bases and J by 2 bases. CDR1 is SGDLS, CDR2 YYNGEE, per germline. CDR3 DNA: TGTGCCAGCAGCCTTGATTCGGGGGGGGTCCCCACAGATACGCAGTATTTT. Translation gives CASSLDSGGVPTDTQYF.

The chain combines TRBV7-2 with TRBJ1-4; weak D call: TRBD1 (6 bases). This CDR3 comprises 13 residues. CDR1 and CDR2 (germline): SGHTA, FQGNSA. The V and J ends lost 2 bases and 8 bases respectively, with 9 bases between them. The CDR3 region has the DNA TGTGCCAGCAGCTTATTAAGGGGGGAAAAACTGTTTTTT. This sequence encodes CASSLLRGEKLFF.